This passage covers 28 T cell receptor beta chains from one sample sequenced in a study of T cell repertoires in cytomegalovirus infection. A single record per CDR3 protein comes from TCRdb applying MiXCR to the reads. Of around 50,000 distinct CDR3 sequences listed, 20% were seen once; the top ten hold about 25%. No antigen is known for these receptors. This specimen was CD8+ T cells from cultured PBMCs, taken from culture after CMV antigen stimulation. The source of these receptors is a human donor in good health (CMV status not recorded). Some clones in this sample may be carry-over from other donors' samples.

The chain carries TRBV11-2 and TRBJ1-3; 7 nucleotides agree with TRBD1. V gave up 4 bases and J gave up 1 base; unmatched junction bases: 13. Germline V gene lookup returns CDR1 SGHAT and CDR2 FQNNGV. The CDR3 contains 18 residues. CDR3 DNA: TGTGCCAGCAGCTCGACGAGACAGGGTCTAGCATCTGGAAACACCATATATTTT. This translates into CASSSTRQGLASGNTIYF.

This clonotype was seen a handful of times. The CDR3 region has the DNA TGTGCCAGTAGTATCAAGGCCCGACGCGCTAACTATGGCTACACCTTC. Translation: CASSIKARRANYGYTF. This rearrangement joins TRBV19 to TRBJ1-2; D call uncertain. The germline V gene has CDR1 LNHDA and CDR2 SQIVND (reference sequence). Trimming removed 3 bases from V and 0 bases from J, with 14 bases in between. CDR3 length equals 16 residues.

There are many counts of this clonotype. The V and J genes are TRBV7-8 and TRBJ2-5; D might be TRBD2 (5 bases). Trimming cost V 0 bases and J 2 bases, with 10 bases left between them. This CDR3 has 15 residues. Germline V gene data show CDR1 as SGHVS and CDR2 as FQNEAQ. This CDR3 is CASSLARRGQETQYF. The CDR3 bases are TGTGCCAGCAGCTTAGCTAGGAGAGGGCAAGAGACCCAGTACTTC.

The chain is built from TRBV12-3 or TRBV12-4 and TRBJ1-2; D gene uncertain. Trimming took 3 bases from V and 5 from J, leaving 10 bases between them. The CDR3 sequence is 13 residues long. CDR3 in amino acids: CASSFSGDYGYTF. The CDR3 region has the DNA TGTGCCAGCAGTTTCTCTGGAGATTATGGCTACACCTTC.

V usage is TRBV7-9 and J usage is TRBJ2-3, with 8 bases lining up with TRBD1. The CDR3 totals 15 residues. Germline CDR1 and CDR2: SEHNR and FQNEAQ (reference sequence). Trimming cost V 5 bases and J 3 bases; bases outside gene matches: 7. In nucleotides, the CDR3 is TGTGCCAGCAGCAACCGGACAGGGAGGACAGATACGCAGTATTTT. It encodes CASSNRTGRTDTQYF.

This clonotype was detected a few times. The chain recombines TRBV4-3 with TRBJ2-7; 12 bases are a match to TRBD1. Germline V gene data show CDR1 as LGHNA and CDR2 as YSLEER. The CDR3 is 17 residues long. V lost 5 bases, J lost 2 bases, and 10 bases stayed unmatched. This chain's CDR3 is CASSFMGQGALTYEQYF. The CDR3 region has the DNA TGCGCCAGCAGCTTTATGGGACAGGGGGCACTTACCTACGAGCAGTACTTC.

CDR3 region: CASIKLPLGATQYF. CDR3 DNA: TGTGCCAGCATCAAGCTCCCCCTCGGGGCCACTCAGTACTTC. The chain joins TRBV7-3 to TRBJ2-4; D may match TRBD1 or TRBD2 (5 bases each). With 7 bases removed from V and 12 bases from J, the gap between germline ends came to 22 bases. Germline CDR1 and CDR2: SGHTA and FQGTGA. The CDR3 runs 14 residues.

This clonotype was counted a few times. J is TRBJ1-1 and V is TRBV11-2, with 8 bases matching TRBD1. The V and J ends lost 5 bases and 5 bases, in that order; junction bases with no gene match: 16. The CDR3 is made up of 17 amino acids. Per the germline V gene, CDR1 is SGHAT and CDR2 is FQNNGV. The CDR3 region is CASSPSTLTGAETEAFF. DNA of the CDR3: TGTGCCAGCAGCCCATCAACCTTGACAGGGGCCGAAACTGAAGCTTTCTTT.

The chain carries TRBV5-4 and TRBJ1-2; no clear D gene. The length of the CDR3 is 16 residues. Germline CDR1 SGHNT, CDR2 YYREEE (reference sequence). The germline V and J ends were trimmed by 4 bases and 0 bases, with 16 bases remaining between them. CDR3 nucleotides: TGTGCCAGCAGCCAATTGTCTTCCCTCTCTAACTATGGCTACACCTTC. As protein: CASSQLSSLSNYGYTF.

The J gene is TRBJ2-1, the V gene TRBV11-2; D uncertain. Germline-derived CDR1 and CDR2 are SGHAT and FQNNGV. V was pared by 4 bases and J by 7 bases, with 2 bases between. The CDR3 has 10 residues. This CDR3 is CASSSNEQFF. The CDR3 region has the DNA TGTGCCAGCAGCTCTAATGAGCAGTTCTTC.

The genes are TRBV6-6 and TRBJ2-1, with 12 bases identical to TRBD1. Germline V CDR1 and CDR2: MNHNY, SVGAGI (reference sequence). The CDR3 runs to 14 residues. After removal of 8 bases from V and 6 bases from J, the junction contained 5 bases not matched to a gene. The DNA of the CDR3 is TGTGCCAGCCGGGACAGGGGGCTTCTCAATGAGCAGTTCTTC. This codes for CASRDRGLLNEQFF.

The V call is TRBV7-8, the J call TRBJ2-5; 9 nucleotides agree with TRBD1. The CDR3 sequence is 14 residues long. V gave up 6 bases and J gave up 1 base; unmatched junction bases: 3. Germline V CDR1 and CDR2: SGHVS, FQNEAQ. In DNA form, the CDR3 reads TGTGCCAGCAGAAACAGGGGGCGCCAAGAGACCCAGTACTTC. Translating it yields CASRNRGRQETQYF.

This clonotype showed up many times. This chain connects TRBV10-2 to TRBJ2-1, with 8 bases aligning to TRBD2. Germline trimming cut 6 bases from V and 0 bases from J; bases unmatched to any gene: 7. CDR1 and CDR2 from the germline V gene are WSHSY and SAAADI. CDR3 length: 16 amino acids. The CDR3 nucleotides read TGCGCCAGCAGGCTGACTAGCGAACACTCCTACAATGAGCAGTTCTTC. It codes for CASRLTSEHSYNEQFF.

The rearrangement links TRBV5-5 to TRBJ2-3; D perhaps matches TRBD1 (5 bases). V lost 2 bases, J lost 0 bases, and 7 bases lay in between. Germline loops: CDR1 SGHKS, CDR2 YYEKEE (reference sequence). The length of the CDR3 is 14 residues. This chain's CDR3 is CASSFPGSTDTQYF. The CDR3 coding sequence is TGTGCCAGCAGCTTCCCAGGGAGCACAGATACGCAGTATTTT.

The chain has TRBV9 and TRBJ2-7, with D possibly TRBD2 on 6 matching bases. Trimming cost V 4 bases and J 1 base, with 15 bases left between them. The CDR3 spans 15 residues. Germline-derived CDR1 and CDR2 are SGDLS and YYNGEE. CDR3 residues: CASSPQGDSSYEQYF. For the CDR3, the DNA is TGTGCCAGCAGCCCCCAAGGGGACTCGTCCTACGAGCAGTACTTC. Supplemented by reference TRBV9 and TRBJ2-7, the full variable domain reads DSGVTQTPKHLITATGQRVTLRCSPRSGDLSVYWYQQSLDQGLQFLIQYYNGEERAKGNILERFSAQQFPDLHSELNLSSLELGDSALYFCASSPQGDSSYEQYFGPGTRLTVT.

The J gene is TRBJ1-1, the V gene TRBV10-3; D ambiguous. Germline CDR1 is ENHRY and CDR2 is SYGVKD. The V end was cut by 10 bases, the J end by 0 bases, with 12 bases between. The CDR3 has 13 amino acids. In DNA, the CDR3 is TGTGCCACCCACGGCTCCATGAACACTGAAGCTTTCTTT. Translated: CATHGSMNTEAFF.

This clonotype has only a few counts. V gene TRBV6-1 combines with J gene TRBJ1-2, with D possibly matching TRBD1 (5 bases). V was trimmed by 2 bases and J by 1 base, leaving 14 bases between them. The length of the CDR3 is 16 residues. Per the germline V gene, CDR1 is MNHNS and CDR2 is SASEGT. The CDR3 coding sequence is TGTGCCAGCAGTGAAACCGAAAGGGGAATTAACTATGGCTACACCTTC. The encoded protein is CASSETERGINYGYTF.

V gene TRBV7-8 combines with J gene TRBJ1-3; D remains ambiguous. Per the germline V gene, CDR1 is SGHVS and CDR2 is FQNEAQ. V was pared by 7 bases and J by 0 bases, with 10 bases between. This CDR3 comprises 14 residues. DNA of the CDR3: TGTGCCAGCATGCGAACGAGCTCTGGAAACACCATATATTTT. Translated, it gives CASMRTSSGNTIYF.

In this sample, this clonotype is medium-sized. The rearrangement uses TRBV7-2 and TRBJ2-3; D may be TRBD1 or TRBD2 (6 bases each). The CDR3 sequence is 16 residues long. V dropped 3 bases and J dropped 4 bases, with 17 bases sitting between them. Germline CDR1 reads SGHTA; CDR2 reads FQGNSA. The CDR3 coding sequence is TGTGCCAGCAGCTTGGGGGGCCGGTACCGCCCAGATACGCAGTATTTT. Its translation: CASSLGGRYRPDTQYF.

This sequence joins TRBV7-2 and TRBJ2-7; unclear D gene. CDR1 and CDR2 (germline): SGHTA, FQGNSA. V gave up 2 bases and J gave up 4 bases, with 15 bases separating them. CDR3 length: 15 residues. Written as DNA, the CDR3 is TGTGCCAGCAGCTTAAACCCCCTAGGATGGTACGAGCAGTACTTC. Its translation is CASSLNPLGWYEQYF. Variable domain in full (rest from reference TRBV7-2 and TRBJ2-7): GAGVSQSPSNKVTEKGKDVELRCDPISGHTALYWYRQSLGQGLEFLIYFQGNSAPDKSGLPSDRFSAERTGGSVSTLTIQRTQQEDSAVYLCASSLNPLGWYEQYFGPGTRLTVT.

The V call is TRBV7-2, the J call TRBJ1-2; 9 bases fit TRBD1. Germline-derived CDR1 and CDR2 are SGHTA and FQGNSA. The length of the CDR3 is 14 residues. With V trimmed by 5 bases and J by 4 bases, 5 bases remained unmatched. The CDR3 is CASSPGTGPYGYTF. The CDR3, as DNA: TGTGCCAGCAGCCCCGGGACAGGGCCCTATGGCTACACCTTC.

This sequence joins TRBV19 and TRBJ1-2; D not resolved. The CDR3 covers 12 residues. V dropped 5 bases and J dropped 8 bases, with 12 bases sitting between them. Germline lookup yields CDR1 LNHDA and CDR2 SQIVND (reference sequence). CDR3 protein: CASSPHGYGYTF. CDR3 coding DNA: TGTGCCAGTAGTCCGCACGGTTACGGCTACACCTTC.

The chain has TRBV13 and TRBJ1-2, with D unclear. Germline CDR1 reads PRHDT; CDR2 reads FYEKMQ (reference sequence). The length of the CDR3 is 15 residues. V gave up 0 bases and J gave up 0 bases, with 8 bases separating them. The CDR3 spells CASSLGRPTNYGYTF. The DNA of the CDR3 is TGTGCCAGCAGCTTAGGACGGCCGACTAACTATGGCTACACCTTC.

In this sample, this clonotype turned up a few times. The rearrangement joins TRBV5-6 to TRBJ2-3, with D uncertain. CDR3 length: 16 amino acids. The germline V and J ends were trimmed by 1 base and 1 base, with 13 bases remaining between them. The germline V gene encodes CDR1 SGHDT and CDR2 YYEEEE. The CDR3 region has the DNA TGTGCCAGCAGCTTGCCTAGGGTTGAGGGCACAGATACGCAGTATTTT. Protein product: CASSLPRVEGTDTQYF.

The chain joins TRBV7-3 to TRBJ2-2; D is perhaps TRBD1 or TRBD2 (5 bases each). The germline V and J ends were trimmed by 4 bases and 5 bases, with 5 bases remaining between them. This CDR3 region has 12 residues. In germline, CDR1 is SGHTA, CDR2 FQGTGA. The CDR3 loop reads CASSWGTGELFF. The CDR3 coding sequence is TGTGCCAGCAGCTGGGGGACCGGGGAGCTGTTTTTT.

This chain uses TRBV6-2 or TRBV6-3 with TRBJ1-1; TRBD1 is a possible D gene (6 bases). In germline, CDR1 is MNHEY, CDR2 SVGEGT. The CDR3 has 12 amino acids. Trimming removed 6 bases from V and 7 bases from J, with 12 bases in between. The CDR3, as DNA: TGTGCCAGCAGCGACAGGAAGTTTGAAGCTTTCTTT. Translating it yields CASSDRKFEAFF.

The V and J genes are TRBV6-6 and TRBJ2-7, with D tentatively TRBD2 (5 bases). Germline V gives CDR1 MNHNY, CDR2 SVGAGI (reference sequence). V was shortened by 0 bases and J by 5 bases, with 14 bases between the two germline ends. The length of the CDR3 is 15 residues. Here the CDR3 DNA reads TGTGCCAGCAGTTACTCCGACGAGGGTGGGAACGAGCAGTACTTC. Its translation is CASSYSDEGGNEQYF.

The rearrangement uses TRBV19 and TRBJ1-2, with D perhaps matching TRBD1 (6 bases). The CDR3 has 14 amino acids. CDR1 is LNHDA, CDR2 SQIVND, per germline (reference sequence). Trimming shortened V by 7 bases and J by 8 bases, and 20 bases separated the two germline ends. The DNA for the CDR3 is TGTGCCAGTAACGCTTACAGGGTTGCAGAGGGCTACACCTTC. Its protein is CASNAYRVAEGYTF.